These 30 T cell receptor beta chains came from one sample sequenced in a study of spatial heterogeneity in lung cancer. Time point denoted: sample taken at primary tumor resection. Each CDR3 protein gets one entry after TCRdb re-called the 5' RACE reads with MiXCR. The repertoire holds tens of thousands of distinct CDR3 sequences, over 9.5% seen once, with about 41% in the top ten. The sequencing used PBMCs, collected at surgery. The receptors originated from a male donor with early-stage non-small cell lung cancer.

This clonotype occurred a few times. CDR3 residues: CATSDSRQGEKLFF. In DNA form, the CDR3 reads TGTGCCACCAGTGATTCCAGACAGGGGGAAAAACTGTTTTTT. The rearrangement links TRBV24-1 to TRBJ1-4; 8 bases are shared with TRBD1. Germline V gene lookup returns CDR1 KGHDR and CDR2 SFDVKD. With V trimmed by 2 bases and J by 8 bases, 3 bases remained unmatched. The CDR3 loop spans 14 amino acids.

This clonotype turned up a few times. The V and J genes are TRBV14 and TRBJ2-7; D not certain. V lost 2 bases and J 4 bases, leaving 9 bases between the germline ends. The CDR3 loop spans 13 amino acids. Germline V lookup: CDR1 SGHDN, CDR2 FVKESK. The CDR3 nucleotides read TGTGCCAGCAGCCAACAACACCAGTACGAGCAGTACTTC. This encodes CASSQQHQYEQYF.

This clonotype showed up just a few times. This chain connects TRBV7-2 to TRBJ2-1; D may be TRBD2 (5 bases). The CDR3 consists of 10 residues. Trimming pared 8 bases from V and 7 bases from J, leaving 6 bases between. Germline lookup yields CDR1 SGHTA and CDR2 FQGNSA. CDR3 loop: CASGLNEQFF. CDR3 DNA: TGTGCCAGCGGACTGAATGAGCAGTTCTTC. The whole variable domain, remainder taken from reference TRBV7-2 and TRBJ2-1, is GAGVSQSPSNKVTEKGKDVELRCDPISGHTALYWYRQSLGQGLEFLIYFQGNSAPDKSGLPSDRFSAERTGGSVSTLTIQRTQQEDSAVYLCASGLNEQFFGPGTRLTVL.

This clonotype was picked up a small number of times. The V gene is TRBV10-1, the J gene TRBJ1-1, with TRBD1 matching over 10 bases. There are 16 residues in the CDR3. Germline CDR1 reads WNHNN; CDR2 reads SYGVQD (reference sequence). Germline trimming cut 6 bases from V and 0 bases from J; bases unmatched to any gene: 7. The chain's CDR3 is CASSLDRGHMNTEAFF. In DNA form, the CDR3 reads TGCGCCAGCAGCCTAGACAGGGGGCACATGAACACTGAAGCTTTCTTT.

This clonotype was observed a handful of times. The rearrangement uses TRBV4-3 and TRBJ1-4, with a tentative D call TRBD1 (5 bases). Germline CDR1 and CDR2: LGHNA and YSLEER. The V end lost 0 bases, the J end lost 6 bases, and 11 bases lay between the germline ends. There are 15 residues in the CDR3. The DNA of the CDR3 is TGCGCCAGCAGCCAAGACCCAGGGATGGATGAAAAACTGTTTTTT. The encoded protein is CASSQDPGMDEKLFF.

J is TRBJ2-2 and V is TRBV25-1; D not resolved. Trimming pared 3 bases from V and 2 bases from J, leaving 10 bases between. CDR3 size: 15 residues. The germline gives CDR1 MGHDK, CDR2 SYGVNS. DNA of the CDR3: TGTGCCAGCAGTGATGTCGCAGATAACACCGGGGAGCTGTTTTTT. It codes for CASSDVADNTGELFF.

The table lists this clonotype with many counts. The chain's CDR3 is CASSTDSQSPLHF. The CDR3 bases are TGTGCCAGCAGCACCGACAGTCAATCACCCCTCCACTTT. The chain is built from TRBV28 and TRBJ1-6; possible D gene TRBD1, 5 bases. CDR1 MDHEN and CDR2 SYDVKM come from the germline V gene. This CDR3 comprises 13 residues. Trimming took 6 bases from V and 10 from J, leaving 13 bases between them.

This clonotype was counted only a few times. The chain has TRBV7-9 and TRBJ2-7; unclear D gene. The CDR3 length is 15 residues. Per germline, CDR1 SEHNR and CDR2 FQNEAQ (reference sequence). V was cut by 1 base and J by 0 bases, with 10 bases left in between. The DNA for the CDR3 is TGTGCCAGCAGCTTAGAACACGGACCCTCCTACGAGCAGTACTTC. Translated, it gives CASSLEHGPSYEQYF.

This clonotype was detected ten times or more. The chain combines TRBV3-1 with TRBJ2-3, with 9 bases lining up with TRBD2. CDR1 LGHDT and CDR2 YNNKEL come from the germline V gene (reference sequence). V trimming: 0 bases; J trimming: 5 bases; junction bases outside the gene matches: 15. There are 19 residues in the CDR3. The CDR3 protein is CASSQDLSQAGGYGDTQYF. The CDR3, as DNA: TGTGCCAGCAGCCAAGATTTGTCCCAAGCGGGAGGATACGGAGATACGCAGTATTTT.

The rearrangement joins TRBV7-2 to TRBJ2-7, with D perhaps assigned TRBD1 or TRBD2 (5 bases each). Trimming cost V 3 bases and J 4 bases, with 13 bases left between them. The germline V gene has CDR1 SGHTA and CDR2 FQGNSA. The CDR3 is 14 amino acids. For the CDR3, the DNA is TGTGCCAGCAGCTTGGGACCTCCGGGGTACGAGCAGTACTTC. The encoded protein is CASSLGPPGYEQYF.

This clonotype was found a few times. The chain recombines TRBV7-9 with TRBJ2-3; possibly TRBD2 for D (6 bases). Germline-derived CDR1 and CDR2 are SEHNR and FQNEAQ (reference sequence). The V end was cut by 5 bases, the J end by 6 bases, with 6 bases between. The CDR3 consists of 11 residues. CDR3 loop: CASSAGDTQYF. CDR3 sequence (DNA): TGTGCCAGCAGCGCGGGGGATACGCAGTATTTT.

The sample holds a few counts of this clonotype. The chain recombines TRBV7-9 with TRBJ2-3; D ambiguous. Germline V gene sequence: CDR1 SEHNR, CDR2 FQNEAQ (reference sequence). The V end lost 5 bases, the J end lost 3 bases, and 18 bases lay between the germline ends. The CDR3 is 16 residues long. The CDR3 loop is CASSTPRALGTDTQYF. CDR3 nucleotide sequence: TGTGCCAGCAGCACACCCCGGGCCCTCGGGACAGATACGCAGTATTTT.

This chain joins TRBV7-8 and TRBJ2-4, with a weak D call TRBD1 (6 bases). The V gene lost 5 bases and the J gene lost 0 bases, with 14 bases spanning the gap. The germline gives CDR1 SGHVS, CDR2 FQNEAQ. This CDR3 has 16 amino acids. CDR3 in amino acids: CASSKQGSLAKNIQYF. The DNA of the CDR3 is TGTGCCAGCAGCAAACAGGGTTCCCTAGCCAAAAACATTCAGTACTTC.

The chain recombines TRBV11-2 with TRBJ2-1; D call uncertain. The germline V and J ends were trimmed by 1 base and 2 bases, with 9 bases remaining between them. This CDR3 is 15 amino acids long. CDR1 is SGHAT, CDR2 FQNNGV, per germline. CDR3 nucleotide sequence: TGTGCCAGCAGCTTAGGACCGGACGCCTACAATGAGCAGTTCTTC. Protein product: CASSLGPDAYNEQFF.

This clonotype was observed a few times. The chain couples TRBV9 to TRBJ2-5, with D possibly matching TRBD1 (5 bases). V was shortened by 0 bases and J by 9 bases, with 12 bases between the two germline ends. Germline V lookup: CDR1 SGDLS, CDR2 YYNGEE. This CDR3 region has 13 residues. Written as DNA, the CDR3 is TGTGCCAGCAGCGTAGAACAGACAGCGCCCCAGTACTTC. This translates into CASSVEQTAPQYF.

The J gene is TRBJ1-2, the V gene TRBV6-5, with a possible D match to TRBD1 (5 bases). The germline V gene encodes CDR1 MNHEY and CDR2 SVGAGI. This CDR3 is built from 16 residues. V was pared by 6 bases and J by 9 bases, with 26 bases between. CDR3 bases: TGTGCCAGCAGGACCGGGACTGCCTGGGGCCCTCACCGCTACACCTTC. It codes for CASRTGTAWGPHRYTF.

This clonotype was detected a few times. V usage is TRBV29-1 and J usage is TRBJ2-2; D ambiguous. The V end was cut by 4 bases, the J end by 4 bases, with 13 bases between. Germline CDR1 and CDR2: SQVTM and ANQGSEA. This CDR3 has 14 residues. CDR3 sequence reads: CSVGAAVATGELFF. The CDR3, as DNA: TGCAGCGTTGGGGCGGCTGTAGCCACCGGGGAGCTGTTTTTT.

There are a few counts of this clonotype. The CDR3 bases are TGTGCCAGCAGCTTTTTTAGGACAGGCCCACCAGAAGCTTTCTTT. Translating it yields CASSFFRTGPPEAFF. The chain uses TRBV7-2 and TRBJ1-1; 7 positions match TRBD1. Germline V gives CDR1 SGHTA, CDR2 FQGNSA. The CDR3 is 15 amino acids. The J segment lost 8 bases and the V segment lost 3 bases, leaving 12 bases of the junction unmatched.

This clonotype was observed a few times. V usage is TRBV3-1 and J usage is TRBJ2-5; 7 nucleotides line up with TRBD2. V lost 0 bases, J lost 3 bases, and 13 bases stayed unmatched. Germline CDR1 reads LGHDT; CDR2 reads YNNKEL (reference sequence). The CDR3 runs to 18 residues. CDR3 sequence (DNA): TGTGCCAGCAGCCAAGAGTACCCCGAGCGCGGGGGTAAAGAGACCCAGTACTTC. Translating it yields CASSQEYPERGGKETQYF.

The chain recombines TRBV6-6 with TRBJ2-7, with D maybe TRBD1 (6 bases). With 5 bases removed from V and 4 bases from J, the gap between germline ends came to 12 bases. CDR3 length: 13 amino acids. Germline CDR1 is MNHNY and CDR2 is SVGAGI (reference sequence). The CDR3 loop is CASSQQGGYEQYF. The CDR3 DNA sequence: TGTGCCAGCAGTCAGCAAGGGGGTTACGAGCAGTACTTC.

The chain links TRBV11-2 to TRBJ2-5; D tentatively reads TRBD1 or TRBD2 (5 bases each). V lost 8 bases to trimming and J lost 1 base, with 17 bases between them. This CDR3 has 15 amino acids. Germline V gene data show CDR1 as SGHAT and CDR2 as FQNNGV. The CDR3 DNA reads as TGTGCCAGCGGACTCGTGGGACGGATCCAAGAGACCCAGTACTTC. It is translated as CASGLVGRIQETQYF.

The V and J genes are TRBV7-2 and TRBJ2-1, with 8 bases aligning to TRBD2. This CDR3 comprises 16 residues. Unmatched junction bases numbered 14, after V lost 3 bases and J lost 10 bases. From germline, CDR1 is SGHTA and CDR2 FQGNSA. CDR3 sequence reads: CASSFILLAATGEQFF. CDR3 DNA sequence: TGTGCCAGCAGCTTTATTTTACTAGCGGCAACCGGGGAGCAGTTCTTC.

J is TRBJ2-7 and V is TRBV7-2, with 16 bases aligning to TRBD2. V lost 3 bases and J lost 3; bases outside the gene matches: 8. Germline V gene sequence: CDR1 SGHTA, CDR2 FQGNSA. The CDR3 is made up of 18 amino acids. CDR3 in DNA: TGTGCCAGCAGCTTGGGACTAGCGGGGGGGCCGAAGTTCTACGAGCAGTACTTC. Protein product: CASSLGLAGGPKFYEQYF.

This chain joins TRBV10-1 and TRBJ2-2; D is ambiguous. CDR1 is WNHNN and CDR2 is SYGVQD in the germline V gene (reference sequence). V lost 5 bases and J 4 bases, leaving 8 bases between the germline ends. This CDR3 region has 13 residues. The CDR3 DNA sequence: TGCGCCAGCAGTCGCGCCAGCACCGGGGAGCTGTTTTTT. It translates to CASSRASTGELFF.

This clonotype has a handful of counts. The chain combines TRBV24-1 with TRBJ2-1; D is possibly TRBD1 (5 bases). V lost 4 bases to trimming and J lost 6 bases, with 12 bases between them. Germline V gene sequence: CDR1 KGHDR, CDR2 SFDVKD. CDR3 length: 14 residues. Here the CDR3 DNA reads TGTGCCACCAGTGACTTGTTTACAGGCAATGAGCAGTTCTTC. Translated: CATSDLFTGNEQFF.

The CDR3 here is CASRLEEREGVADTQYF. The CDR3 bases are TGTGCAAGTCGCTTAGAAGAGCGGGAGGGCGTGGCGGATACGCAGTATTTT. The chain has TRBV12-2 and TRBJ2-3; TRBD2 was called by the table and not checked on the DNA. TRBV12-2 is described as a pseudogene. The CDR3 is made up of 17 amino acids.

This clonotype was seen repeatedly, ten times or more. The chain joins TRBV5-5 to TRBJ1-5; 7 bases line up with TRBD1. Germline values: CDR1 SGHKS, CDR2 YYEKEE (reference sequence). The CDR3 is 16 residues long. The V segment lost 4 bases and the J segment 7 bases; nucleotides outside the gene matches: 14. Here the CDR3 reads CASSPRDSGPEQPQHF. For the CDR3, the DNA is TGTGCCAGCAGCCCGCGGGACAGTGGCCCTGAGCAGCCCCAGCATTTT.

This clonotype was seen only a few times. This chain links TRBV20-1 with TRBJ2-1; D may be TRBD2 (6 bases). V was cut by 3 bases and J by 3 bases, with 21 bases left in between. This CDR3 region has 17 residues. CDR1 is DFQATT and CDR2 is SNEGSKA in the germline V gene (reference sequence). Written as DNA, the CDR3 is TGCAGTGCTAGTCTACAGCCACTAGCCTCCATCTACAATGAGCAGTTCTTC. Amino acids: CSASLQPLASIYNEQFF.

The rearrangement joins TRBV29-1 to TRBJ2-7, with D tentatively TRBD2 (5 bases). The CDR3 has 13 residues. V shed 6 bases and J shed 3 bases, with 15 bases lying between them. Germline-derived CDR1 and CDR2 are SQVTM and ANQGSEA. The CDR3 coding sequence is TGCAGCGTCGTGACTGAGGGCCGCTACGAGCAGTACTTC. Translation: CSVVTEGRYEQYF.

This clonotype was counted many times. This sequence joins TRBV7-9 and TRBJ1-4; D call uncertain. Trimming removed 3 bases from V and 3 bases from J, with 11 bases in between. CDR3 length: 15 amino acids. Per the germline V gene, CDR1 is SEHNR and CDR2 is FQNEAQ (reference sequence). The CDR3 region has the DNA TGTGCCAGCAGCTTGGACCCAGCGGCTAATGAAAAACTGTTTTTT. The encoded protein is CASSLDPAANEKLFF.